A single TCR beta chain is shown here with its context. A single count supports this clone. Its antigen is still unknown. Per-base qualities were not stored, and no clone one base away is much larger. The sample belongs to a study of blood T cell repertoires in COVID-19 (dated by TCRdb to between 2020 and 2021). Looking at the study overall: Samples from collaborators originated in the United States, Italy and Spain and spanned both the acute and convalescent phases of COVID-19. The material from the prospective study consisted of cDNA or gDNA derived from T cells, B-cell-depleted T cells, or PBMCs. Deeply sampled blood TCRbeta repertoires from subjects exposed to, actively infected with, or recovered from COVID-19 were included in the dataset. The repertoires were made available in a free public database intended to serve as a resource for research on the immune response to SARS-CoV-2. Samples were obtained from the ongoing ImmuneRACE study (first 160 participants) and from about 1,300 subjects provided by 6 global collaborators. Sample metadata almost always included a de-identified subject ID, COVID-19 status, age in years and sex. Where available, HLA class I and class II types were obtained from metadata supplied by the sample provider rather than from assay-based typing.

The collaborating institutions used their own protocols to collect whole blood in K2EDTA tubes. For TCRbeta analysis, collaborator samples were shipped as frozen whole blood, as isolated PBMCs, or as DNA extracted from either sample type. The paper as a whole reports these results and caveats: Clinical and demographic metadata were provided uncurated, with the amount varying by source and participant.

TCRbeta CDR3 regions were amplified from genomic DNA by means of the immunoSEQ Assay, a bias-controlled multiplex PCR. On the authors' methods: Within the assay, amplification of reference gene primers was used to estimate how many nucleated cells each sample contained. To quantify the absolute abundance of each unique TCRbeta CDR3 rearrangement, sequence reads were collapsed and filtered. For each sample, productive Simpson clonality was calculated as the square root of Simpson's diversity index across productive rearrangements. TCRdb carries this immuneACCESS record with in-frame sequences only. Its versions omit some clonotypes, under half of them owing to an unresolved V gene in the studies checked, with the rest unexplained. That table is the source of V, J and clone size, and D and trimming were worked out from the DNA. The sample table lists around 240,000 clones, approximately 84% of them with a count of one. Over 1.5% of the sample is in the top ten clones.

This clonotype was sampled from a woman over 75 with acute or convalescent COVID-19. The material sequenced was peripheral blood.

The DNA is as follows: TGCGCCAGCAGCCAAGTGGCAGGGAGGGGGGACAATCAGCCCCAGCATTTT. This sequence encodes CASSQVAGRGDNQPQHF. Here the chain combines TRBV4-1 and TRBJ1-5; TRBD1 is possibly the D segment (6 matching bases). V gives up 1 base and J gives up 3 bases, and the segment between their germline ends measures 16 bases. The germline V gene gives CDR1 as MGHRA and CDR2 as YSYEKL. The CDR3 holds 17 amino acids from the cysteine to the phenylalanine. Just CDR3 DNA is preserved here, 51 bases in frame from base 1.